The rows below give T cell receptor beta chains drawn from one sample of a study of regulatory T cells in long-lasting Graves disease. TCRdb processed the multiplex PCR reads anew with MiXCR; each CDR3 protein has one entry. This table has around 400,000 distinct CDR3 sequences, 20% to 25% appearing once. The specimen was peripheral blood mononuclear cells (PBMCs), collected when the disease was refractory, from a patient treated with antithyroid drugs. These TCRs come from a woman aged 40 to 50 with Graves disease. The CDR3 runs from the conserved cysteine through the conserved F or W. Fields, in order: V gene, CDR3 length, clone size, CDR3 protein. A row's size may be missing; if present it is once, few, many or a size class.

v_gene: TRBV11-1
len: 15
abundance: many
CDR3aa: CASSLYPGGLTEAFF

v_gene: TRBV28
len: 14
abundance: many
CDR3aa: CASSSYRGTYEQYF

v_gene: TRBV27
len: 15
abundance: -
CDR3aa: CASSSQGALNTEAFF

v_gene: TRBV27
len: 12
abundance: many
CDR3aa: CATEQGAKTQYF

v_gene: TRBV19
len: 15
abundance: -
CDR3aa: CASSFRQGGNQPQHF

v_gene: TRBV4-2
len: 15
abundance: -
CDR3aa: CASSQVQRIPTEAFF

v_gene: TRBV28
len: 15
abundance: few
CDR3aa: CVSITPGQGGNEQFF

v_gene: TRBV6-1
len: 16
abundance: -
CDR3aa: CASNMWVGRGNQPQHF

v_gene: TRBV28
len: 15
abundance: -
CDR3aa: CASSDGDRFTDTQYF

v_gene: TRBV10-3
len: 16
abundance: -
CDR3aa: CAISDGAFPSTDTQYF

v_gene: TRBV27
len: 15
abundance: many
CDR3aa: CASSLNRDPNYGYTF

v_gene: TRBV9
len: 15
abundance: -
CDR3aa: CASSGSGGQYYGYTF

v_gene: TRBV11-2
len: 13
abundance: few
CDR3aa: CASSPSLGYEQYF

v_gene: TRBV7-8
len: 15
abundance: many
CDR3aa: CASSSTSGSSYEQYF

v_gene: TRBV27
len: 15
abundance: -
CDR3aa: CASSLADGTSYEQYF

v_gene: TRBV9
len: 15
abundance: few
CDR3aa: CASSERDRVQDGYTF

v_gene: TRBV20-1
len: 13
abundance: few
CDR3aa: CSANPQWDEKLFF